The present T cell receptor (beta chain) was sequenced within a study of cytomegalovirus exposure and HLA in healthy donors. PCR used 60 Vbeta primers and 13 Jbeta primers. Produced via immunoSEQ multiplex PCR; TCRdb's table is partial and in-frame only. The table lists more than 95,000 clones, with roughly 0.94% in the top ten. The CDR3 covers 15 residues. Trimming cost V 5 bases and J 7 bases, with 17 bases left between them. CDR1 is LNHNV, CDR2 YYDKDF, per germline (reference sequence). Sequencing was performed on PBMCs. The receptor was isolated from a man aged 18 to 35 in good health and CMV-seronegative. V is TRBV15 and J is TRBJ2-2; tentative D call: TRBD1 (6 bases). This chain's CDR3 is CATSGALTGYGELFF. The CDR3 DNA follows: TGTGCCACCAGCGGAGCCTTAACAGGGTACGGGGAGCTGTTTTTT.